This T cell receptor (beta chain) was sequenced for a study of blood T cell repertoires in COVID-19. On the study more broadly: Acute and convalescent COVID-19 samples came from the United States, Italy and Spain. T cells, B-cell-depleted T cells, or PBMCs supplied cDNA or gDNA.

As originally analysed: Estimation of nucleated cell counts was performed using reference gene primer amplification. TCRdb's copy holds only in-frame clones and misses some; the assay was immunoSEQ multiplex PCR. V, J and clone size were drawn from that table, and D and trimming were deduced from the DNA. The sample shows 100,000 to 120,000 clones, about 79% of them seen only once. The CDR3 contains 15 residues. Input material: peripheral blood. This sequence originates from an elderly woman with active or convalescent COVID-19. The chain couples TRBV21-1 to TRBJ2-3; the table's D call TRBD1 went unverified against the DNA. TRBV21-1 is tagged as a pseudogene. The CDR3 sequence: CASNGQGRCTDTQYF. Here the CDR3 DNA reads TGTGCCAGCAACGGACAGGGGAGATGCACAGATACGCAGTATTTT.